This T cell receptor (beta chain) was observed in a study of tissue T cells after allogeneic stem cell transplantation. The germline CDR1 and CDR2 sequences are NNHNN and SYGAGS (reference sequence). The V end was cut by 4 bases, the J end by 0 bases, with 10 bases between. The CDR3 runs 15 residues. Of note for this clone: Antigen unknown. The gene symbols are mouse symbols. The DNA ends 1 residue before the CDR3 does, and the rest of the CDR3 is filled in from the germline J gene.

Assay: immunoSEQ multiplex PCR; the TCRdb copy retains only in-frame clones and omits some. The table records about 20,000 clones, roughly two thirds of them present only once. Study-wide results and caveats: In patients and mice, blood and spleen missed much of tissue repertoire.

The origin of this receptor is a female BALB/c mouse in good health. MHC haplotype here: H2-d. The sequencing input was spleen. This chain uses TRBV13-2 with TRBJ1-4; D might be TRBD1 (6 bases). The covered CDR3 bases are TGTGCCAGCGGTCCTGGACAGATTTCCAACGAAAGATTATTT. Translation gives CASGPGQISNERLF. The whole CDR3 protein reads CASGPGQISNERLFF.